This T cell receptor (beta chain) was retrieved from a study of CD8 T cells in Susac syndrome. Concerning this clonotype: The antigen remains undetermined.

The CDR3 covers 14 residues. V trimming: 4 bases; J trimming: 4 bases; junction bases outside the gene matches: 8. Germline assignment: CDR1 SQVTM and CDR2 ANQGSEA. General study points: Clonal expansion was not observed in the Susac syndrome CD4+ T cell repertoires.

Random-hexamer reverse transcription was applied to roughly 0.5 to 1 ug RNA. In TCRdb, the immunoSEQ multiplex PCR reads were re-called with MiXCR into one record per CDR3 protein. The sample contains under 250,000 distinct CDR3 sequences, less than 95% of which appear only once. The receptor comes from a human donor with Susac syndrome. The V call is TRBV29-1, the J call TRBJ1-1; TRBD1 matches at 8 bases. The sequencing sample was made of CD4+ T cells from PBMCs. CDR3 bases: TGCAGCGTTGCGGAGACAGGGGATGGCACTGAAGCTTTCTTT. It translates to CSVAETGDGTEAFF.